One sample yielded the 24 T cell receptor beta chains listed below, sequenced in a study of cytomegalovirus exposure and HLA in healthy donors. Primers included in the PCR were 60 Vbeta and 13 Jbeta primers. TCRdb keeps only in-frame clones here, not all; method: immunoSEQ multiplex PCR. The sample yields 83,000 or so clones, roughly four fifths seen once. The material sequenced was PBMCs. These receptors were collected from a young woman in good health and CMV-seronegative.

The CDR3 DNA reads TGCGCCAGCAGCTCGACAGGTCCCGAGCAGTACTTC. The encoded protein is CASSSTGPEQYF. The V and J genes are TRBV5-1 and TRBJ2-7; possibly TRBD1 for D (6 bases). This CDR3 is 12 amino acids long. CDR1 and CDR2 from the germline V gene are SGHRS and YFSETQ. Deletions cut 3 bases from V and 6 bases from J, with 10 bases between.

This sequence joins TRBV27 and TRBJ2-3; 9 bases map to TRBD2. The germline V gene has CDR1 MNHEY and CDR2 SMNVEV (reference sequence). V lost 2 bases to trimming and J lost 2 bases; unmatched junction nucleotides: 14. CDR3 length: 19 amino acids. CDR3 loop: CASSLLGEIAGVVTDTQYF. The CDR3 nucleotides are TGTGCCAGCAGTTTACTCGGAGAAATAGCGGGAGTAGTCACAGATACGCAGTATTTT.

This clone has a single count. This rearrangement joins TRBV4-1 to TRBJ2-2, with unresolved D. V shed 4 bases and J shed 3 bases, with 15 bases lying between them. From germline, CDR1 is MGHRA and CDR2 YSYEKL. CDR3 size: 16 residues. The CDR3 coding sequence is TGCGCCAGCAGCCGAGATCAGCGCGGCTACACCGGGGAGCTGTTTTTT. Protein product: CASSRDQRGYTGELFF.

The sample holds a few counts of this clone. The CDR3 sequence is CASSVMPGGLNEQFF. The DNA of the CDR3 is TGTGCCAGCAGTGTCATGCCAGGGGGACTCAATGAGCAGTTCTTC. This rearrangement joins TRBV6-4 to TRBJ2-1; D may be TRBD1 (7 bases). Germline values: CDR1 MRHNA, CDR2 SNTAGT. The CDR3 spans 15 residues. V gave up 4 bases and J gave up 6 bases, with 16 bases separating them.

The CDR3 protein is CASSLLSGTSTDTQYF. In DNA form, the CDR3 reads TGCGCCAGCAGCTTGTTGAGCGGCACCAGCACAGATACGCAGTATTTT. This sequence joins TRBV5-1 and TRBJ2-3, with D possibly being TRBD2 (5 bases). Germline CDR1 and CDR2: SGHRS and YFSETQ. Trimming removed 1 base at V and 0 bases at J, with 12 bases between. CDR3 size: 16 residues.

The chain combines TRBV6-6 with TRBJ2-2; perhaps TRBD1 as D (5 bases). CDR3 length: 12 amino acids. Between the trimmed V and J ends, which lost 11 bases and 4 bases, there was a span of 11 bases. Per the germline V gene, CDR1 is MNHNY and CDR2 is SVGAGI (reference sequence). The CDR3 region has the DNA TGTGCCGTATCAGGGCGCACCGGGGAGCTGTTTTTT. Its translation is CAVSGRTGELFF.

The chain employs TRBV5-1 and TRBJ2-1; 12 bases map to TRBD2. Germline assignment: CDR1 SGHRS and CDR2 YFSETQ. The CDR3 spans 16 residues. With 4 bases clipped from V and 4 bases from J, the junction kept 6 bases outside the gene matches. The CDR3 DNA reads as TGCGCCAGCAGCCACGGACTAGCGGGACATTACAATGAGCAGTTCTTC. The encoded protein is CASSHGLAGHYNEQFF.

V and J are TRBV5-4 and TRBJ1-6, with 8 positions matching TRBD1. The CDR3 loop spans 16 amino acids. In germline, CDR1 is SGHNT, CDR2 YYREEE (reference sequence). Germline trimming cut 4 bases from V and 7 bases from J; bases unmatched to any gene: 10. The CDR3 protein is CASSPTPGGRNSPLHF. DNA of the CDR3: TGTGCCAGCAGCCCAACCCCAGGGGGCAGAAATTCACCCCTCCACTTT.

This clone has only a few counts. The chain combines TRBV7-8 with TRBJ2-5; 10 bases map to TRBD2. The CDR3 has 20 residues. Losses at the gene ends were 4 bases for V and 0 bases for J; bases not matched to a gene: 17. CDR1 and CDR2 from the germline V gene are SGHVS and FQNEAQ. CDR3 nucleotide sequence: TGTGCCAGCAGCTCCGGGAGGCTAGCGGGAGTCCTGCAGTACCAAGAGACCCAGTACTTC. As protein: CASSSGRLAGVLQYQETQYF. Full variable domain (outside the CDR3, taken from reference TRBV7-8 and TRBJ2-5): GAGVSQSPRYKVAKRGQDVALRCDPISGHVSLFWYQQALGQGPEFLTYFQNEAQLDKSGLPSDRFFAERPEGSVSTLKIQRTQQEDSAVYLCASSSGRLAGVLQYQETQYFGPGTRLLVL.

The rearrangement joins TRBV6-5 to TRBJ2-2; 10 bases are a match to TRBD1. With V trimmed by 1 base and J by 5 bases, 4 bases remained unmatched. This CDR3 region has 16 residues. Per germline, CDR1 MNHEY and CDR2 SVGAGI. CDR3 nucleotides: TGTGCCAGCAGTTACTTGGGGACAGGGGTTACCGGGGAGCTGTTTTTT. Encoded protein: CASSYLGTGVTGELFF.

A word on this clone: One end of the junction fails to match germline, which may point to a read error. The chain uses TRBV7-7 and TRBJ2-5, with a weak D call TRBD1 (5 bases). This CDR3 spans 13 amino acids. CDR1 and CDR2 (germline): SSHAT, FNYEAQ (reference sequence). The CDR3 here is CASSVGHQETQYF. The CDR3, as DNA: TGTGCTAGCAGCGTGGGGCACCAAGAGACCCAGTACTTC.

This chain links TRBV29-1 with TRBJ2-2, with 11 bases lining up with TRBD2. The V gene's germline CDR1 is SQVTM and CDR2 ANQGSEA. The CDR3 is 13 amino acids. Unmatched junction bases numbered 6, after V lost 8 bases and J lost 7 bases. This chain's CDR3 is CSLAGGRGGELFF. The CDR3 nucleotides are TGCAGCTTAGCGGGAGGGCGGGGCGGGGAGCTGTTTTTT.

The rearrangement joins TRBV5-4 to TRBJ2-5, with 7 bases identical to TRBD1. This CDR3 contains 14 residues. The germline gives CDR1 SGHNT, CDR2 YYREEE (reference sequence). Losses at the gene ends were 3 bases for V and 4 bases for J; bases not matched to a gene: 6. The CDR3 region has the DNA TGTGCCAGCAGCTCCCGACAGGGCGTAGAGACCCAGTACTTC. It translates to CASSSRQGVETQYF.

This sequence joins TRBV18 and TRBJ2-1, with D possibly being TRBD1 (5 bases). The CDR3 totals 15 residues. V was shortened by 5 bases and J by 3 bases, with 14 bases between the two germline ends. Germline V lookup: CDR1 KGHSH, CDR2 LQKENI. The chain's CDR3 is CASSLGAEIYNEQFF. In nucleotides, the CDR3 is TGTGCCAGCTCATTAGGGGCGGAGATCTACAATGAGCAGTTCTTC.

This CDR3 is CASSTPGAGQPQHF. In DNA, the CDR3 is TGTGCCAGCAGTACTCCTGGGGCTGGTCAGCCCCAGCATTTT. J is TRBJ1-5 and V is TRBV6-1; TRBD1 is a possible D gene (5 bases). The length of the CDR3 is 14 residues. CDR1 MNHNS and CDR2 SASEGT come from the germline V gene. Trimming left V 5 bases short and J 6 bases short, with 14 bases between.

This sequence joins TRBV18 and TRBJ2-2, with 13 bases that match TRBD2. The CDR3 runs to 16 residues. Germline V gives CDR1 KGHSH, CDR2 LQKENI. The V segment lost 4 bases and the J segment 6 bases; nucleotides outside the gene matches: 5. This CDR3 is CASSLGLAGSAGELFF. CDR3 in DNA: TGTGCCAGCTCACTGGGACTAGCGGGATCGGCCGGGGAGCTGTTTTTT.

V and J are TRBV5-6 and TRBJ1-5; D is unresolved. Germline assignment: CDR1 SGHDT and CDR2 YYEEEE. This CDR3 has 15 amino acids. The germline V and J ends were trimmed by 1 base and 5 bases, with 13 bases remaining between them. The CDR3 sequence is CASSLMRQYDQPQHF. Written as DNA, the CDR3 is TGTGCCAGCAGCTTGATGAGACAATACGATCAGCCCCAGCATTTT.

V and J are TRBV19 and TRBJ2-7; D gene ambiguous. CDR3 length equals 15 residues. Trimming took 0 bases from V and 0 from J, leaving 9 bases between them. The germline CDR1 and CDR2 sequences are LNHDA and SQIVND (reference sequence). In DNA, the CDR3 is TGTGCCAGTAGTATAGATGGCGGAAGCTCCTACGAGCAGTACTTC. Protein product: CASSIDGGSSYEQYF.

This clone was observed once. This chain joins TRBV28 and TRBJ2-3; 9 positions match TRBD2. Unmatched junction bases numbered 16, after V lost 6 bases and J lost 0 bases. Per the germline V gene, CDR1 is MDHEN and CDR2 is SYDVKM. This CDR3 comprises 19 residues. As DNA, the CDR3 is TGTGCCAGCAGGGTGGTATCCAGCGGGAGGTCGGTAAGCACAGATACGCAGTATTTT. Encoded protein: CASRVVSSGRSVSTDTQYF.

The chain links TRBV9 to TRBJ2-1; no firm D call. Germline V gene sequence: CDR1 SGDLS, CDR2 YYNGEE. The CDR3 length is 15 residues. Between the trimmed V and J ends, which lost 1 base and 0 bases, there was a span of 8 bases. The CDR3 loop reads CASSVQVASYNEQFF. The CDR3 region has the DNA TGTGCCAGCAGCGTACAGGTCGCCTCCTACAATGAGCAGTTCTTC.

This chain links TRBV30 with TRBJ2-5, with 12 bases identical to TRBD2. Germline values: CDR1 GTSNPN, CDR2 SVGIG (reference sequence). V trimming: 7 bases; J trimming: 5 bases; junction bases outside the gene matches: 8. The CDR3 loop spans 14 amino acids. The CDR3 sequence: CASSGRADGETQYF. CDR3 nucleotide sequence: TGTGCCTCTAGCGGGAGGGCCGATGGGGAGACCCAGTACTTC.

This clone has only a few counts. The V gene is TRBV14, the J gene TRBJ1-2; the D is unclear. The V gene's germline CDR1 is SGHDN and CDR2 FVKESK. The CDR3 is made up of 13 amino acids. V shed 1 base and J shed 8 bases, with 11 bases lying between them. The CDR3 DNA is TGTGCCAGCAGCCAAGTGGCCCTGGGCGGCTACACCTTC. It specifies CASSQVALGGYTF.

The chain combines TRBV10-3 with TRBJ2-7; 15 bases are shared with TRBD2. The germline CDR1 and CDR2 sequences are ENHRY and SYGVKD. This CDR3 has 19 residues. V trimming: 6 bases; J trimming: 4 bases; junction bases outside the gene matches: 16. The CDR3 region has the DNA TGTGCCATCAGCGATCGACCGGGACTAGCGGGAGGAAACAGGTACGAGCAGTACTTC. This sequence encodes CAISDRPGLAGGNRYEQYF.

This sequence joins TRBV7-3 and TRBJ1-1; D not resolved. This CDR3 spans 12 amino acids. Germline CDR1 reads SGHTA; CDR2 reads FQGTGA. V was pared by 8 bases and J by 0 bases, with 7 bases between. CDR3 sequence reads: CASAQVNTEAFF. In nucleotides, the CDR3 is TGTGCCAGCGCACAAGTGAACACTGAAGCTTTCTTT.